A selection of T cell receptor beta chains follows, all from one sample in a study of a mutant IDH1 vaccine in newly diagnosed glioma. Data came from immunoSEQ multiplex PCR; TCRdb stores just in-frame clones and leaves some out. The sample yields tens of thousands of clones, roughly four fifths seen once. Their specific antigens are unknown. Source: PBMCs, taken from a glioma patient whose treatment included an IDH1 peptide vaccine. The receptors shown here come from a woman aged 45-65 years with glioma. Each CDR3 is given with its conserved first and last residue. D genes are given only for firm matches. Clone size is not always given. Where it is, it says once, few, many or a class for expanded clones.

cdr3_aa cdr3_nt j_call clone_size d_call v_call
CASSISVDSSTEAFF TGTGCCAGTAGTATATCCGTCGACTCCTCCACTGAAGCTTTCTTT TRBJ1-1 - - TRBV19
CASSPRRGALLNNQPQHF TGTGCCAGCAGCCCCCGGAGGGGGGCCCTTTTGAACAATCAGCCCCAGCATTTT TRBJ1-5 - - TRBV2
CASSLSGEGYEQYF TGCGCCAGCAGCTTAAGCGGGGAGGGCTACGAGCAGTACTTC TRBJ2-7 - TRBD2 TRBV5-1
CASSLVGGRETQYF TGTGCCAGCAGCTTAGTAGGCGGGAGGGAGACCCAGTACTTC TRBJ2-5 - TRBD2 TRBV7-9
CASSDGGWTEAFF TGCGCCAGCAGTGATGGGGGTTGGACTGAAGCTTTCTTT TRBJ1-1 - - TRBV10-1
CASSLAVGGGSYEQYF TGCGCCAGCAGCTTGGCCGTCGGCGGGGGCTCCTACGAGCAGTACTTC TRBJ2-7 once TRBD2 TRBV5-1
CARENTGELFF TGTGCCAGGGAGAACACCGGGGAGCTGTTTTTT TRBJ2-2 - - TRBV19
CASSLDGTGYTGELFF TGTGCCAGCAGCTTAGACGGGACAGGGTACACCGGGGAGCTGTTTTTT TRBJ2-2 - TRBD1 TRBV7-3
CASSILGVGTGELFF TGTGCCAGCAGCATCCTCGGGGTGGGCACCGGGGAGCTGTTTTTT TRBJ2-2 - - TRBV25-1
CASSPGQVDEKLFF TGTGCCAGCAGCCCGGGACAGGTGGACGAAAAACTGTTTTTT TRBJ1-4 - TRBD1 TRBV5-4
CASSLARGNGYTF TGTGCCAGCAGCTTGGCCCGGGGGAATGGCTACACCTTC TRBJ1-2 - - TRBV5-4
CASSLGQGSYGYTF TGTGCCAGCAGCTTAGGACAGGGCTCGTATGGCTACACCTTC TRBJ1-2 - TRBD1 TRBV7-9
CASSLPAGGREQYF TGTGCCAGCAGCTTGCCAGCGGGGGGGCGGGAGCAGTACTTC TRBJ2-7 - TRBD2 TRBV5-4
CASSQAGSGGAYEQYF TGTGCCAGCAGCCAAGCGGGTAGCGGGGGGGCCTACGAGCAGTACTTC TRBJ2-7 - TRBD2 TRBV4-2
CASSHPAGGNTGELFF TGTGCCAGCAGCCACCCGGCAGGGGGTAACACCGGGGAGCTGTTTTTT TRBJ2-2 once TRBD1 TRBV14
CASSSSSTGSYEQYF TGTGCCAGCAGTTCATCCTCCACAGGGTCCTACGAGCAGTACTTC TRBJ2-7 - - TRBV27
CASSQWDTGNTIYF TGCGCCAGCAGCCAATGGGACACCGGAAACACCATATATTTT TRBJ1-3 - - TRBV4-1
CASSTTRDRVDEKLFF TGTGCCAGCAGTACAACCCGGGACAGGGTAGATGAAAAACTGTTTTTT TRBJ1-4 - TRBD1 TRBV27
CASRIAVSLQRVPGYEQYF TGTGCCAGCAGGATAGCAGTCTCTCTTCAGCGGGTCCCTGGGTACGAGCAGTACTTC TRBJ2-7 - - TRBV5-8
CASSWGGSTEAFF TGTGCCAGCAGCTGGGGGGGTTCCACTGAAGCTTTCTTT TRBJ1-1 few - TRBV5-5
CASRAILQADQVQVTQYF TGTGCCAGCAGAGCCATCCTACAAGCGGACCAGGTACAGGTTACGCAGTATTTT TRBJ2-3 - - TRBV21-1
CASSLAQGRSTEAFF TGTGCCAGCAGCTTAGCTCAGGGACGGAGCACTGAAGCTTTCTTT TRBJ1-1 - - TRBV7-2
CASSPEGGTINTEAFF TGTGCCAGCAGCCCGGAGGGGGGGACCATTAACACTGAAGCTTTCTTT TRBJ1-1 few - TRBV7-8
CASSIAGAAYEQYF TGTGCCAGCAGTATCGCGGGGGCCGCCTACGAGCAGTACTTC TRBJ2-7 - - TRBV25-1
CASSLVQVWGF TGTGCCAGCAGCTTGGTTCAGGTTTGGGGTTTT TRBJ1-5 - - TRBV5-8
CASSPSGANTEAFF TGTGCCAGCAGCCCTTCCGGGGCGAACACTGAAGCTTTCTTT TRBJ1-1 few - TRBV7-3
CATRDRGPDTEAFF TGTGCCACCAGAGACAGGGGGCCGGACACTGAAGCTTTCTTT TRBJ1-1 - TRBD1 TRBV25-1
CAWSRQGGTEAFF TGTGCCTGGAGTAGACAGGGGGGCACTGAAGCTTTCTTT TRBJ1-1 - TRBD1 TRBV30
CASSVGNSGANVLTF TGTGCCAGCAGCGTAGGGAATTCTGGGGCCAACGTCCTGACTTTC TRBJ2-6 - - TRBV9
CASSPGTGTNEKLFF TGCGCCAGCAGCCCAGGGACAGGGACTAATGAAAAACTGTTTTTT TRBJ1-4 - TRBD1 TRBV5-1
CASSQASTWNTEAFF TGCGCCAGCAGCCAAGCCTCCACCTGGAACACTGAAGCTTTCTTT TRBJ1-1 - - TRBV4-1
CASSELGLLSTDTQYF TGTGCCAGCAGCGAGCTAGGCCTTCTGAGCACAGATACGCAGTATTTT TRBJ2-3 - - TRBV5-4